This T cell receptor beta chain was sequenced in a study of shared clonotypes between healthy human individuals. Concerning this clone itself: The antigen remains unidentified.

The CDR3 spans 15 residues. In germline, CDR1 is MNHEY, CDR2 SVGAGI. V shed 10 bases and J 7 bases; nucleotides not matched to a gene: 16. Study-wide results and caveats: An effect of sequencing depth on clonotype sharing among donors was expected. Clonotypes that were shared across a handful of donors made up about 4.5% of naive CD4 clonotypes.

Every one of the donors was a Caucasian adult that lived in Nashville, Tennessee. Libraries were prepared by immunoSEQ multiplex PCR; TCRdb keeps only in-frame clonotypes and omits some of them. This sample has hundreds of thousands of clones; less than 96% occur once, and the top ten carry about 0.057%. Sequencing was carried out using naive CD4+ T cells sorted from blood. Subset given: CD45RA+ positively selected. This sequence joins TRBV6-5 and TRBJ2-3, with TRBD1 identical over 8 bases. This clonotype was sampled from a woman aged 30 to 39 in good health. The CDR3 protein is CAIVRVRDRSNTQYF. DNA for the CDR3: TGTGCCATCGTAAGGGTCCGGGACAGGAGTAATACGCAGTATTTT.